Following are 22 T cell receptor beta chains from one sample sequenced in a study of identical twins. TCRdb re-called the 5' RACE reads with MiXCR, one entry per CDR3 protein. The table includes 200,000 to 250,000 distinct CDR3 sequences, 6.5% to 8% detected once. This same sample was also part of a study on T cells expressing NK-cell markers.

The sample taken for sequencing was CD8+ T cells sorted from blood. The receptor set was obtained from a woman aged 18-30 years in good health.

The V gene is TRBV11-3, the J gene TRBJ2-3; D is possibly TRBD2 (7 bases). The V gene lost 2 bases and the J gene lost 6 bases, with 21 bases spanning the gap. There are 17 residues in the CDR3. Germline assignment: CDR1 SGHNT and CDR2 YENEEA. The chain's CDR3 is CASSLSRSGGASDTQYF. In nucleotides, the CDR3 is TGTGCCAGCAGCTTATCGAGGAGTGGGGGGGCGAGCGATACGCAGTATTTT.

A few counts support this clonotype. The chain has TRBV9 and TRBJ2-1; tentative D call: TRBD2 (6 bases). V lost 2 bases and J 7 bases, leaving 13 bases between the germline ends. Germline CDR1 reads SGDLS; CDR2 reads YYNGEE. The CDR3 sequence is 14 residues long. The CDR3 reads CASSVEGPTNEQFF. The CDR3 DNA sequence: TGTGCCAGCAGCGTGGAGGGCCCTACGAATGAGCAGTTCTTC. The full variable domain, in which reference TRBV9 and TRBJ2-1 provide the parts outside the CDR3, is DSGVTQTPKHLITATGQRVTLRCSPRSGDLSVYWYQQSLDQGLQFLIQYYNGEERAKGNILERFSAQQFPDLHSELNLSSLELGDSALYFCASSVEGPTNEQFFGPGTRLTVL.

This clonotype has a count of ten or more. The V call is TRBV4-1, the J call TRBJ1-1, with TRBD1 matching 9 bases. The germline CDR1 and CDR2 sequences are MGHRA and YSYEKL. The CDR3 covers 15 residues. The junction had 5 bases not matched to a gene; V was cut back by 1 base and J by 5 bases. The CDR3 region is CASSQAYRGRTEAFF. For the CDR3, the DNA is TGCGCCAGCAGCCAAGCTTACAGGGGGCGGACTGAAGCTTTCTTT.

J is TRBJ2-1 and V is TRBV7-3, with TRBD2 matching over 8 bases. Germline V lookup: CDR1 SGHTA, CDR2 FQGTGA. V shed 5 bases and J 3 bases; nucleotides not matched to a gene: 6. The CDR3 contains 15 residues. The CDR3: CASSPSGGHYNEQFF. The CDR3 DNA is TGTGCCAGCAGCCCAAGCGGGGGCCACTACAATGAGCAGTTCTTC.

There are many counts of this clonotype. The J gene is TRBJ1-2, the V gene TRBV9; TRBD1 aligns across 9 bases. CDR3 length equals 13 residues. Germline trimming cut 3 bases from V and 4 bases from J; bases unmatched to any gene: 1. CDR1 is SGDLS and CDR2 is YYNGEE in the germline V gene. This CDR3 is CASSEGQGYGYTF. The CDR3 nucleotides read TGTGCCAGCAGCGAGGGACAGGGCTATGGCTACACCTTC.

This clonotype was counted ten times or more. This chain connects TRBV10-3 to TRBJ1-2, with D possibly being TRBD1 (5 bases). Germline CDR1 ENHRY, CDR2 SYGVKD. The CDR3 length is 14 residues. The V gene lost 2 bases and the J gene lost 0 bases, with 7 bases spanning the gap. The CDR3 DNA is TGTGCCATCAGTGAGGGGGGAGCTAACTATGGCTACACCTTC. Its translation is CAISEGGANYGYTF.

V and J are TRBV11-1 and TRBJ2-3; 13 nucleotides match TRBD2. Germline CDR1 is SGHAT and CDR2 is FQDESV (reference sequence). Trimming cost V 5 bases and J 0 bases; bases outside gene matches: 8. This CDR3 region has 18 residues. The CDR3 here is CASSLGLAGVSSTDTQYF. CDR3 DNA: TGTGCCAGCAGCCTCGGACTAGCGGGAGTTTCTAGCACAGATACGCAGTATTTT.

Ten or more counts support this clonotype. The genes are TRBV12-3 or TRBV12-4 and TRBJ2-7; D gene ambiguous. V lost 3 bases and J 9 bases, leaving 12 bases between the germline ends. The CDR3 spans 12 residues. The CDR3 DNA sequence: TGTGCCAGCAGTTTTGGTTCAGAAGGGCAGTACTTC. This encodes CASSFGSEGQYF.

The genes are TRBV4-1 and TRBJ1-1; weak D call: TRBD1 (6 bases). The CDR3 length is 12 residues. Deletions cut 3 bases from V and 8 bases from J, with 10 bases between. Germline CDR1 reads MGHRA; CDR2 reads YSYEKL. The CDR3 DNA sequence: TGCGCCAGCAGCCAGGGACAAGGAGAAGCTTTCTTT. Translating it yields CASSQGQGEAFF.

This clonotype was recorded a few times. V is TRBV21-1 and J is TRBJ2-7; the table names TRBD2, a call not compared with the DNA. TRBV21-1 is assigned pseudogene status. The CDR3 is 18 residues long. CDR3: CASSKVPSMGALTYEQYF. The CDR3 DNA sequence: TGTGCCAGCAGCAAAGTGCCCTCCATGGGGGCCCTAACCTACGAGCAGTACTTC.

This clonotype showed up just a few times. This chain uses TRBV7-9 with TRBJ2-1, with D uncertain. The length of the CDR3 is 11 residues. In germline, CDR1 is SEHNR, CDR2 FQNEAQ (reference sequence). The germline V and J ends were trimmed by 5 bases and 10 bases, with 9 bases remaining between them. This CDR3 reads CASSPFEEQFF. The CDR3 DNA is TGTGCCAGCAGCCCTTTCGAAGAGCAGTTCTTC.

The rearrangement joins TRBV7-6 to TRBJ2-3, with TRBD2 matching 14 bases. The V segment lost 1 base and the J segment 4 bases; nucleotides outside the gene matches: 4. The length of the CDR3 is 17 residues. CDR1 is SGHVS, CDR2 FNYEAQ, per germline. CDR3 protein: CASSLGLAGGGADTQYF. CDR3 DNA sequence: TGTGCCAGCAGCTTAGGACTAGCGGGAGGGGGTGCAGATACGCAGTATTTT.

Of note for this clonotype: A much larger clone is a single base away; this may be a read error. The chain joins TRBV29-1 to TRBJ2-4, with D possibly TRBD2 on 5 matching bases. CDR1 and CDR2 from the germline V gene are SQVTM and ANQGSEA. This CDR3 is 12 amino acids long. V was clipped by 3 bases and J by 9 bases, with 12 bases between them. CDR3 DNA sequence: TGCAGCGTTGAGGAGGCAGTGAGCATTCAGTACTTC. It translates to CSVEEAVSIQYF. The full variable domain, its missing parts supplied by reference TRBV29-1 and TRBJ2-4, is SAVISQKPSRDICQRGTSLTIQCQVDSQVTMMFWYRQQPGQSLTLIATANQGSEATYESGFVIDKFPISRPNLTFSTLTVSNMSPEDSSIYLCSVEEAVSIQYFGAGTRLSVL.

The chain links TRBV12-3 or TRBV12-4 to TRBJ1-2; D remains unclear. The CDR3 extends over 13 amino acids. Trimming pared 3 bases from V and 6 bases from J, leaving 11 bases between. In DNA, the CDR3 is TGTGCCAGCAGTTTCTGGGTGGGGAATGGCTACACCTTC. This encodes CASSFWVGNGYTF.

This clonotype was seen repeatedly, ten times or more. The gene calls are TRBV9 and TRBJ1-3; D uncertain. CDR1 and CDR2 from the germline V gene are SGDLS and YYNGEE. The V end was cut by 3 bases, the J end by 5 bases, with 0 bases between. The CDR3 extends over 10 amino acids. This CDR3 reads CASSGNTIYF. CDR3 nucleotide sequence: TGTGCCAGCAGCGGAAACACCATATATTTT.

This rearrangement joins TRBV9 to TRBJ2-6; D is unclear. Trimming removed 4 bases from V and 5 bases from J, with 10 bases in between. The length of the CDR3 is 14 residues. Germline values: CDR1 SGDLS, CDR2 YYNGEE. CDR3 in DNA: TGTGCCAGCAGCCGATGGGATAGGGCCAACGTCCTGACTTTC. The encoded protein is CASSRWDRANVLTF.

This clonotype has ten or more counts. CDR3 in amino acids: CASSLLSGGYYNEQFF. CDR3 sequence (DNA): TGCGCCAGCAGCCTTCTTTCGGGGGGCTACTACAATGAGCAGTTCTTC. The chain recombines TRBV5-1 with TRBJ2-1, with D possibly matching TRBD2 (7 bases). The V and J ends lost 4 bases and 3 bases respectively, with 17 bases between them. The CDR3 is 16 residues long. CDR1 and CDR2 from the germline V gene are SGHRS and YFSETQ.

The chain uses TRBV20-1 and TRBJ1-2; D gene uncertain. Per germline, CDR1 DFQATT and CDR2 SNEGSKA (reference sequence). The CDR3 consists of 13 residues. The ends were cut back, 1 base at V and 4 bases at J, with 10 bases in the middle. The CDR3 DNA is TGCAGTGCTAGAGTGGGCAGCCTCTATGGCTACACCTTC. The encoded protein is CSARVGSLYGYTF.

The chain joins TRBV29-1 to TRBJ2-7, with no clear D. CDR1 SQVTM and CDR2 ANQGSEA come from the germline V gene. There are 14 residues in the CDR3. V gave up 7 bases and J gave up 4 bases, with 20 bases separating them. The CDR3 sequence: CSAERWDVPYEQYF. The CDR3 DNA reads TGCAGCGCCGAGAGGTGGGATGTCCCTTACGAGCAGTACTTC.

This clonotype came up a few times. The chain joins TRBV12-3 or TRBV12-4 to TRBJ1-2, with D possibly matching TRBD1 (6 bases). The V and J ends lost 3 bases and 6 bases respectively, with 11 bases between them. This CDR3 has 13 residues. As DNA, the CDR3 is TGTGCCAGCAGTTTTGGGGGGCAAGATGGCTACACCTTC. Amino acids: CASSFGGQDGYTF.

This clonotype occurred many times. This sequence joins TRBV12-3 or TRBV12-4 and TRBJ2-2, with D possibly being TRBD2 (5 bases). V was clipped by 1 base and J by 6 bases, with 18 bases between them. This CDR3 is built from 17 residues. The DNA for the CDR3 is TGTGCCAGCAGTTTAGTCCTAGCTTCGTATGGGTCCGGGGAGCTGTTTTTT. Amino acid sequence: CASSLVLASYGSGELFF.

There are a few counts of this clonotype. The chain links TRBV10-3 to TRBJ2-3; the D is unclear. This CDR3 spans 12 amino acids. Germline V lookup: CDR1 ENHRY, CDR2 SYGVKD. The germline V and J ends were trimmed by 0 bases and 3 bases, with 1 base remaining between them. CDR3 loop: CAISESTDTQYF. Written as DNA, the CDR3 is TGTGCCATCAGTGAGTCTACAGATACGCAGTATTTT.